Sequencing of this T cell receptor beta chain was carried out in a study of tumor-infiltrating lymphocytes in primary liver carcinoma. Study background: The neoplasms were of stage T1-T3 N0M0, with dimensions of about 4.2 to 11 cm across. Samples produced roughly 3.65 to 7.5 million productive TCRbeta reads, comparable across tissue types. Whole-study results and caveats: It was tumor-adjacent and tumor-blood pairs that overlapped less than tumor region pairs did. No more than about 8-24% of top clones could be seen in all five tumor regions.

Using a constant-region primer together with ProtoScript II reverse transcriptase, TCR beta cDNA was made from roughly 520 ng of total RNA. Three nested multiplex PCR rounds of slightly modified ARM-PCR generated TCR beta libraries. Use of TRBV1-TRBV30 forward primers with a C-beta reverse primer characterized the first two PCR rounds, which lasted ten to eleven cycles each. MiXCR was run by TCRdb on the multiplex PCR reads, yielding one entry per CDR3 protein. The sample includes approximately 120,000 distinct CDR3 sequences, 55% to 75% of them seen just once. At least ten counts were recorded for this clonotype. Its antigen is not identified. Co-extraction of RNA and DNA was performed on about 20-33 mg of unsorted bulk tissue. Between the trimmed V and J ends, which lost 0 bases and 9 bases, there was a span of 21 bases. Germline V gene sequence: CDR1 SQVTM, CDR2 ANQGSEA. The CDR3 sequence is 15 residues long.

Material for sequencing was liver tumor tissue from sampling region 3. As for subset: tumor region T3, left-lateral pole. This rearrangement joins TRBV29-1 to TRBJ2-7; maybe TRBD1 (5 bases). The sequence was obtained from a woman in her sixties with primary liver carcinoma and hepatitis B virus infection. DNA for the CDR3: TGCAGCGTTGAAGATGGTTTCTCTAGGGGCCTTGGGCAGTACTTC. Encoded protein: CSVEDGFSRGLGQYF.